The clone carrying this T cell receptor beta chain was observed once. A sample-barcoded 5' primer and a J-beta primer mix were used in a second PCR of roughly 6 to 11 cycles. TCRdb processed the 5' RACE reads anew with MiXCR; each CDR3 protein has one entry. The repertoire holds 1.5 million to 2 million distinct CDR3 sequences, with roughly 50% as singletons. The entry originates in a study of blood T cells in healthy people across ages. The ends were cut back, 0 bases at V and 4 bases at J, with 14 bases in the middle. Germline CDR1 and CDR2: LGHNA and YSLEER. The CDR3 spans 16 residues. This TCR was sampled from a woman aged 40 to 55 in good health. Sequencing was performed on blood. The V and J genes are TRBV4-3 and TRBJ2-3; D tentatively fits TRBD1 or TRBD2 (6 bases each). DNA for the CDR3: TGCGCCAGCAGCCAAGATCGGCCCGGGGGCGCAGATACGCAGTATTTT. Its translation: CASSQDRPGGADTQYF.